This TCR beta chain was found in a study of vaccination and CD4 T cells after COVID-19 (dated by TCRdb to between 2021 and 2022). Regarding the study in general: SARS-CoV-2 positivity had been established in the convalescent patients by nasal swab PCR, and mild disease was recorded in about 9 of these patients and severe disease in one. Participants got two doses of the Pfizer-BioNTech BNT162b2 vaccine (n=8) or two doses of the Moderna mRNA-1273 vaccine (n=2). The spike-specific CD4+ TCR repertoire was compared before and after mRNA vaccination in over 9 COVID-19 convalescent patients and a handful of infection-naive healthy vaccine recipients. The convalescent cohort included six males and four females, with two Hispanic individuals, seven Caucasians, two Asians and one multiracial person. Post-vaccine blood samples were collected a median of about 69 days after the second vaccine dose, ranging from about 13 to 250 days. Control cultures used a CEFX viral epitope pool as positive control, an HIV-1 Nef peptide pool as negative control, or no peptide. Post-COVID blood samples from convalescent patients were collected a median of about 100 days after diagnosis, with a range of 35 to 161 days. For stimulating the cultures, overlapping spike peptide pools were used, derived from SARS-CoV-2 as well as from the common cold coronaviruses HCoV-NL63, HCoV-OC43 and HCoV-229E.

What the treatment or condition label conveys for this sample: 10-day PBMC culture with coronavirus spike peptide pools or control peptides (ViraFEST assay). The ViraFEST assay was used in the study, in which antigen-specific T cells were expanded with peptide pools and expanded clonotypes were subsequently identified by TCR sequencing. The convalescent patients' positive SARS-CoV-2 PCR tests were from March to December 2020, which was before the Alpha, Beta and Delta variants emerged in the United States. Each well held fewer than 2.5 million PBMCs cultured with approximately 10 ug/ml peptide pools in IMDM containing around 5.5% human AB serum and 10 IU/ml IL-2. Half of the culture medium was replaced with fresh IL-2-containing medium on days 3 and 7. After 10 days of culture, CD4+ T cells were isolated by negative selection using the EasySep CD4+ T cell isolation kit. PBMCs were separated from whole blood using Ficoll-Paque Plus gradient centrifugation and then either used fresh or cryopreserved at -140C. In general, triplicate wells were set up for every culture condition.

The library was produced with PCR. At the Johns Hopkins FTIC core, DNA from the cultured CD4+ T cells underwent TCR sequencing with the Oncomine TCR Beta short-read assay. The QIAamp micro DNA kit was used to extract genomic DNA from the cultured CD4+ T cells. Oncomine TCR Beta libraries from cultured CD4+ T cells were pooled using unique dual indexes and sequenced on an Illumina iSeq 100. Concerning the study's data processing: Non-productive sequences were filtered out, and CDR3s that did not start with C, did not end with F or W, or were shorter than 7 amino acids were discarded. The MANAFEST web application was used to identify antigen-specific clonotypes by comparing peptide-stimulated wells against reference wells and other culture wells. For a clone to be called positive, the clone needed an FDR below 0.05, an odds ratio above 5, and a productive frequency above 0.1% in at least two of three replicate wells. A clonotype was classed as cross-reactive if the clonotype showed significant expansion both in SARS-CoV-2 spike wells and in at least one common cold coronavirus spike condition. Levenshtein distances (stringdist) and unrooted phylogenetic trees (ape) in R version 3.6.1 were used to assess CDR3 homology. TCRdb reprocessed the public reads (quality trimming at Q25 with fastp, clone calling with MiXCR) and kept in-frame beta chains. Rows with a matching CDR3 protein are joined into one entry that keeps the most common DNA and genes. In this record, the V and J calls reflect TCRdb's handling and not the investigators' own analysis. Here the sample has some 13,000 distinct CDR3 sequences; roughly 61% occur a single time. The top ten constitute approximately 14% of the sample.

This clonotype was recorded a few times. No cognate antigen has been identified for it. Qualities for individual bases were not recorded, and no much larger clone is one base off. Results the study describes overall, beyond this receptor: The median number of SARS-CoV-2-reactive clonotypes rose from 21 after infection to 38 after vaccination, but the change was not significant. Relatively few convalescent patients were included in the study, and early timepoints after natural infection were not analyzed. In convalescent patients, a median around 86% of post-vaccine SARS-CoV-2-reactive clones were detected only after vaccination, suggesting vaccine-specific priming. In convalescent patients, nearly all vaccine-specific clones (304 of 307) were found to be mono-reactive for SARS-CoV-2 spike rather than cross-reactive with common cold coronaviruses.

The receptor was isolated from a human donor who had recovered from COVID-19. Sequencing was performed on CD4+ T cells from blood, cultured in vitro.

The nucleotides are TGTGCCAGCAGCTTATTAGGCCACTCACAGGGAACTGGAAACACCATATATTTT. Its amino acids are CASSLLGHSQGTGNTIYF. The chain is assembled from TRBV7-2 and TRBJ1-3; perhaps TRBD1 is the D gene, with 6 bases matching. Trimming at the junction amounts to 2 bases on V and 2 bases on J, and the germline ends lie 19 bases apart. The CDR3 covers 18 residues, taking in both the cysteine and the phenylalanine. Kept here is only the CDR3 DNA, which spans 54 bases and is read in frame from base 1. The germline V gene provides CDR1 SGHTA and CDR2 FQGNSA. Here the CDR3 is joined to the reference TRBV7-2 and TRBJ1-3 genes, and the full variable domain is: GAGVSQSPSNKVTEKGKDVELRCDPISGHTALYWYRQSLGQGLEFLIYFQGNSAPDKSGLPSDRFSAERTGGSVSTLTIQRTQQEDSAVYLCASSLLGHSQGTGNTIYFGEGSWLTVV.